This T cell receptor beta chain came from a study of TIL therapy for anti-PD-1-resistant metastatic lung cancer. Study information: Tumor harvest preceded PD-1/PD-L1 blockade, followed by nivolumab treatment. Patients had a median age of approximately 50 years (range 38-75). Study findings and constraints: Infused TIL clonotypes partially replaced the baseline blood repertoire, then decayed over months.

Concerning this clone itself: The antigen remains undetermined.

This was the immunoSEQ v3 assay. Libraries were sequenced to 2 million to 2.5 million read pairs (survey) or about 5-6 million (deep). Clones were read by immunoSEQ multiplex PCR, and TCRdb kept only the in-frame ones, dropping some. This table holds approximately 53,000 clones, 65% to 80% found once. Documented time point: pre-treatment sample, taken before nivolumab and TIL therapy. The sample consisted of blood, taken at baseline. The sequence was obtained from a woman between 30 and 80 years old with non-small cell lung cancer.

The CDR3 reads CAGGPFNSYEQYF. CDR3 nucleotides: TGTGCCGGCGGGCCCTTCAACTCCTACGAGCAGTACTTC. The J gene is TRBJ2-7, the V gene TRBV2; a possible D gene is TRBD2 (5 bases). The CDR3 totals 13 residues. Per the germline V gene, CDR1 is SNHLY and CDR2 is FYNNEI. V lost 11 bases to trimming and J lost 0 bases, with 14 bases between them.